A selection of T cell receptor beta chains follows, all from one sample in a study of metastatic and nonmetastatic thyroid tumors. Using MiXCR, TCRdb re-called clones from the PCR reads. This table has about 28,000 clones, about 22% appearing once. Sequencing was carried out using blood. The receptor source for this set is a female donor with papillary thyroid cancer or a benign thyroid nodule (not recorded which). Some clones in this sample may be carry-over from other donors' samples. The CDR3 runs from the conserved cysteine through the conserved F or W. Fields, in order: V gene, J gene, CDR3 protein.

v_call: TRBV5-1
j_call: TRBJ2-7
cdr3_aa: CASSWDRAYEQYF

v_call: TRBV6-2/TRBV6-3
j_call: TRBJ1-1
cdr3_aa: CASSWGGVNTEAFF

v_call: TRBV4-3
j_call: TRBJ2-3
cdr3_aa: CASSLLTGTDTQYF

v_call: TRBV11-2
j_call: TRBJ2-5
cdr3_aa: CASSYDRGPGETQYF

v_call: TRBV9
j_call: TRBJ2-3
cdr3_aa: CASSVGEGRTDTQYF

v_call: TRBV9
j_call: TRBJ2-7
cdr3_aa: CASSGGRRASYEQYF

v_call: TRBV20-1
j_call: TRBJ2-7
cdr3_aa: CSASPPGESNYEQYF

v_call: TRBV6-2/TRBV6-3
j_call: TRBJ2-1
cdr3_aa: CASSYNRGVRNEQFF

v_call: TRBV30
j_call: TRBJ2-2
cdr3_aa: CAWSKAGSDTGELFF

v_call: TRBV5-4
j_call: TRBJ2-7
cdr3_aa: CASSLGMGEQYF

v_call: TRBV5-8
j_call: TRBJ1-5
cdr3_aa: CTSSFGTETSNQPQHF

v_call: TRBV27
j_call: TRBJ2-1
cdr3_aa: CASSLLGYNEQFF

v_call: TRBV12-3/TRBV12-4
j_call: TRBJ2-3
cdr3_aa: CASSGGAGGPFDTQYF

v_call: TRBV7-9
j_call: TRBJ1-1
cdr3_aa: CASSLIRQATEAFF

v_call: TRBV6-2/TRBV6-3
j_call: TRBJ2-2
cdr3_aa: CASSPLSTGGTTGELFF

v_call: TRBV6-4
j_call: TRBJ2-3
cdr3_aa: CASSVRRTSGRGNTQYF

v_call: TRBV28
j_call: TRBJ1-5
cdr3_aa: CASSPDPGQPQHF

v_call: TRBV5-1
j_call: TRBJ2-7
cdr3_aa: CASSRSGGDYEQYF

v_call: TRBV27
j_call: TRBJ2-7
cdr3_aa: CASIIYEQYF

v_call: TRBV19
j_call: TRBJ2-5
cdr3_aa: CASSGHQETQYF

v_call: TRBV25-1
j_call: TRBJ2-1
cdr3_aa: CASSEWGSDNEQFF

v_call: TRBV5-4
j_call: TRBJ2-1
cdr3_aa: CASSRQLREDEEQFF

v_call: TRBV7-9
j_call: TRBJ2-5
cdr3_aa: CASSLGRTWSPKETQYF

v_call: TRBV11-2
j_call: TRBJ2-3
cdr3_aa: CASSDLGDSTDPQYF

v_call: TRBV19
j_call: TRBJ2-5
cdr3_aa: CASSIRAAGNQETQYF

v_call: TRBV29-1
j_call: TRBJ2-2
cdr3_aa: CSVVFQANTGELFF

v_call: TRBV6-1
j_call: TRBJ2-2
cdr3_aa: CASVAGGADTGELFF

v_call: TRBV2
j_call: TRBJ2-7
cdr3_aa: CASRDSTPTYEQYF

v_call: TRBV6-1
j_call: TRBJ1-6
cdr3_aa: CASRSGTRDSPLHF

v_call: TRBV7-9
j_call: TRBJ1-1
cdr3_aa: CARSSWEEAFF

v_call: TRBV5-1
j_call: TRBJ1-1
cdr3_aa: CASRSTGMGTEAFF